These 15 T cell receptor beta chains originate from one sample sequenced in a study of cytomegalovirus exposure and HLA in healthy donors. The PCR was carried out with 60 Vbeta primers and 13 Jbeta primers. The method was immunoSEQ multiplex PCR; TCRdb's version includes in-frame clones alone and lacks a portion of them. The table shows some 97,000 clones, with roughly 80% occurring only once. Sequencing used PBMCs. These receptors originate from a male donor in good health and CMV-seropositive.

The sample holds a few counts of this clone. The CDR3 DNA sequence: TGTGCCAGCATGGACAGGGGTTCACCCCTCCACTTT. Amino acids: CASMDRGSPLHF. The rearrangement joins TRBV11-2 to TRBJ1-6; TRBD1 matches 9 bases. Germline CDR1 reads SGHAT; CDR2 reads FQNNGV. Trimming at V came to 7 bases and at J to 9 bases, leaving 1 base not matched to a gene. The CDR3 spans 12 residues.

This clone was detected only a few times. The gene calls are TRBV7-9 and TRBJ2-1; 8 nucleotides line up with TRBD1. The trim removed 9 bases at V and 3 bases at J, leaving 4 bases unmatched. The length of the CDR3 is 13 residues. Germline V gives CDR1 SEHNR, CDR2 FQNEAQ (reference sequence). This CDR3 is CARTGDSYNEQFF. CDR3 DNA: TGTGCCAGGACAGGGGATAGCTACAATGAGCAGTTCTTC.

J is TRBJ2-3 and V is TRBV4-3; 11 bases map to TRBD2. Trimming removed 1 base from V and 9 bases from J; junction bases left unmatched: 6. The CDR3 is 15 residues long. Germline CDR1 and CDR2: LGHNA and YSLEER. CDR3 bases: TGCGCCAGCAGCCAAGGGGTAGCGGGGGGGCAGACGCAGTATTTT. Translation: CASSQGVAGGQTQYF.

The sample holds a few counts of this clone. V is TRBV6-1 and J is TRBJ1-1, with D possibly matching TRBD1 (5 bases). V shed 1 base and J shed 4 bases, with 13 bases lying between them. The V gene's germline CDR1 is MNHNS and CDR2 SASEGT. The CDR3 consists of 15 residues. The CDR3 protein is CASSEVSRDPTEAFF. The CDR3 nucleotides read TGTGCCAGCAGTGAAGTTAGCAGGGATCCCACTGAAGCTTTCTTT.

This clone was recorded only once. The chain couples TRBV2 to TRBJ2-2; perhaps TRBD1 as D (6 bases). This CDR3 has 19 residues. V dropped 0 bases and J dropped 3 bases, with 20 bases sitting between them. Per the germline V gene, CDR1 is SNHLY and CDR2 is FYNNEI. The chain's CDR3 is CASSEALLSLAGDTGELFF. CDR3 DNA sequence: TGTGCCAGCAGTGAAGCGCTTCTTAGTTTGGCAGGGGACACCGGGGAGCTGTTTTTT.

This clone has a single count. For the CDR3, the DNA is TGTGCCAGCAGTGAGATGGAAGGGGGCAATGAGCAGTTCTTC. This codes for CASSEMEGGNEQFF. The chain employs TRBV2 and TRBJ2-1; a weak D match, TRBD1 (6 bases). This CDR3 is built from 14 residues. V lost 3 bases to trimming and J lost 6 bases, with 12 bases between them. The V gene's germline CDR1 is SNHLY and CDR2 FYNNEI.

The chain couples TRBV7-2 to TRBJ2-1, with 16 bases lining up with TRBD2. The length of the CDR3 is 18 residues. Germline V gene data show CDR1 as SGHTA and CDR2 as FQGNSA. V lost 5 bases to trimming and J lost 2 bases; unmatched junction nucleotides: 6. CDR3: CASSPMGLAGGPYNEQFF. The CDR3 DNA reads TGTGCCAGCAGCCCCATGGGACTAGCGGGGGGGCCCTACAATGAGCAGTTCTTC. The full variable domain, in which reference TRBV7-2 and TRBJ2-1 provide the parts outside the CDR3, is GAGVSQSPSNKVTEKGKDVELRCDPISGHTALYWYRQSLGQGLEFLIYFQGNSAPDKSGLPSDRFSAERTGGSVSTLTIQRTQQEDSAVYLCASSPMGLAGGPYNEQFFGPGTRLTVL.

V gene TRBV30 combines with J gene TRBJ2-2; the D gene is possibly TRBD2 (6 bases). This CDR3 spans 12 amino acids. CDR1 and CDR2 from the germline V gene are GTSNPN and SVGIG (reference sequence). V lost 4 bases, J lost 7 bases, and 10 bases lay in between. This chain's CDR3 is CAWTFGGGELFF. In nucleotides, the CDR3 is TGTGCCTGGACCTTCGGGGGCGGGGAGCTGTTTTTT.

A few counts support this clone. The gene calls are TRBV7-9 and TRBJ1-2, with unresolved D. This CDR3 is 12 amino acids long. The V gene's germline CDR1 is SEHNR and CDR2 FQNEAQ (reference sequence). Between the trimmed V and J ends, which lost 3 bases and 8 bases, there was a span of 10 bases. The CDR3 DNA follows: TGTGCCAGCAGCTTGGACTTTGGGGGCTACACCTTC. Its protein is CASSLDFGGYTF.

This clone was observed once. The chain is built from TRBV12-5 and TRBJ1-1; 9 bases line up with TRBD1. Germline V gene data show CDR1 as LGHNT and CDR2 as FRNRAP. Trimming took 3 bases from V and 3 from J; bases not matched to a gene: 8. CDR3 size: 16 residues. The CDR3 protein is CASGFFPGTGYTEAFF. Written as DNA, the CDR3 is TGTGCTAGTGGTTTTTTCCCCGGGACAGGGTACACTGAAGCTTTCTTT.

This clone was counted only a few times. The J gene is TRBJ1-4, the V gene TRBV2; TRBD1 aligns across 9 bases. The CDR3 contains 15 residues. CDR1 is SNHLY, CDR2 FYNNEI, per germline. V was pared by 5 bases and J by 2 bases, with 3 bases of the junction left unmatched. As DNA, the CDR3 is TGTGCCAGCAGTCTGGACAGGGGCACTAATGAAAAACTGTTTTTT. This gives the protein CASSLDRGTNEKLFF. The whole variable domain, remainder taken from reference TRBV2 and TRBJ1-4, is EPEVTQTPSHQVTQMGQEVILRCVPISNHLYFYWYRQILGQKVEFLVSFYNNEISEKSEIFDDQFSVERPDGSNFTLKIRSTKLEDSAMYFCASSLDRGTNEKLFFGSGTQLSVL.

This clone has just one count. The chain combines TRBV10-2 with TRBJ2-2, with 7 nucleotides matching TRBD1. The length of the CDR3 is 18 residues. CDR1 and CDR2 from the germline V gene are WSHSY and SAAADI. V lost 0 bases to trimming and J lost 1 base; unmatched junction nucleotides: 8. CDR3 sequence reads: CASSESTLRGRNTGELFF. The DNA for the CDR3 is TGCGCCAGCAGTGAGTCGACTCTCAGGGGGAGGAACACCGGGGAGCTGTTTTTT.

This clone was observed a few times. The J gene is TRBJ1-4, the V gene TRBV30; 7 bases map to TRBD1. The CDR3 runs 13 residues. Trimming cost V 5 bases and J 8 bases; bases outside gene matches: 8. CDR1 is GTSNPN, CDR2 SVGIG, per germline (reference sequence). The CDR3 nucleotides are TGTGCCTGGGACAGGGAGGAGGGAGAAAAACTGTTTTTT. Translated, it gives CAWDREEGEKLFF.

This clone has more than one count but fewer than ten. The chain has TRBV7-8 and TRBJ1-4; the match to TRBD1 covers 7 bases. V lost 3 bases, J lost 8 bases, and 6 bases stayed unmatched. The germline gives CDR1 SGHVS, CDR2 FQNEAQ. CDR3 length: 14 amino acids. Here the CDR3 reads CASSFLGGGEKLFF. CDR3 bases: TGTGCCAGCAGCTTCCTAGGGGGCGGGGAAAAACTGTTTTTT.

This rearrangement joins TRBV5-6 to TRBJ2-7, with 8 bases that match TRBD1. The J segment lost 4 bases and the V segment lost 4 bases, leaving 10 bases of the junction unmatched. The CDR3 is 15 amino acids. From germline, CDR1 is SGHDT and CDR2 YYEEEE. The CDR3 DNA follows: TGTGCCAGCAGCCCTGTGACAGGGGCCGGGTACGAGCAGTACTTC. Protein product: CASSPVTGAGYEQYF.